The rows below give T cell receptor beta chains drawn from one sample of a study of vaccination and CD4 T cells after COVID-19. Their antigens are not known. Each CDR3 protein gets one entry after TCRdb re-called the PCR reads with MiXCR. Of some 11,000 distinct CDR3 sequences listed, 40% to 55% are singletons. What was sequenced was CD4+ T cells from blood, cultured in vitro. The receptors stem from a human donor who had recovered from COVID-19. Both conserved end residues are part of each CDR3. A D gene is named only where the DNA matches it firmly. Clone size, where shown, is once, few, many, or a class for clones that have expanded.

V	J	size	D	DNA	CDR3
TRBV12-3/TRBV12-4	TRBJ1-2	few	-	TGTGCCAGCAGTTCCTCTAACTATGGCTACACCTTC	CASSSSNYGYTF
TRBV7-2	TRBJ2-7	-	TRBD2	TGTGCCAGCAGCTTACTAGCGGGAGACCTCTACGAGCAGTACTTC	CASSLLAGDLYEQYF
TRBV6-1	TRBJ1-2	few	-	TGTGCCAGCAGTCTTAGGGTTTACTATGGCTACACCTTC	CASSLRVYYGYTF
TRBV20-1	TRBJ2-2	few	-	TGCAGTGCAAGAGGACCGAACACCGGGGAGCTGTTTTTT	CSARGPNTGELFF
TRBV19	TRBJ2-1	-	TRBD1	TGTGCCAGTATTCGGACAGGGGGATCCTACAATGAGCAGTTCTTC	CASIRTGGSYNEQFF
TRBV15	TRBJ2-1	-	-	TGTGCCACCAGCAGAGCCGGTTTTTCAGAGCAGTTCTTC	CATSRAGFSEQFF
TRBV6-2/TRBV6-3	TRBJ1-5	-	TRBD1	TGTGCCAGCAGTGGTCAGGGGGTCAATCAGCCCCAGCATTTT	CASSGQGVNQPQHF
TRBV11-3	TRBJ2-5	-	-	TGTGCCAGCAGCAATAGCAGCTTCCAAGAGACCCAGTACTTC	CASSNSSFQETQYF
TRBV7-9	TRBJ1-2	-	-	TGTGCCAGCAGCTTAGATTTGGCAGCAACTAACTATGGCTACACCTTC	CASSLDLAATNYGYTF
TRBV7-2	TRBJ1-4	few	TRBD1	TGTGCCAGCAGCTCCGGGACAGGAACCCATCTGTTTTTT	CASSSGTGTHLFF
TRBV7-8	TRBJ2-4	-	-	TGTGCCAGCAGCTTAGGGGTCGCCAAAAACATTCAGTACTTC	CASSLGVAKNIQYF
TRBV19	TRBJ2-6	-	-	TGTGCCAGTACTCTGACCGCCTTAGCTGGGGCCAACGTCCTGACTTTC	CASTLTALAGANVLTF
TRBV19	TRBJ2-2	-	-	TGTGCCAGTAGTCGAACCTCCACTGGACCCATGAACACCGGGGAGCTGTTTTTT	CASSRTSTGPMNTGELFF
TRBV5-4	TRBJ2-1	-	TRBD1	TGTGCCAGCAGCTCAGGGGGCTCGACCTACAATGAGCAGTTCTTC	CASSSGGSTYNEQFF
TRBV12-5	TRBJ1-1	-	-	TGTGCTAGTGCTCCGGACAGAAACATGAACACTGAAGCTTTCTTT	CASAPDRNMNTEAFF
TRBV18	TRBJ1-5	few	TRBD1	TGTGCCAGCTCACTATCTGGGAGGGGGCTAGAAGGAATCCCCCAGCATTTT	CASSLSGRGLEGIPQHF
TRBV20-1	TRBJ2-2	-	-	TGCAGTGCTAGAGATGTGTCAACCGGGGAGCTGTTTTTT	CSARDVSTGELFF
TRBV27	TRBJ1-1	few	-	TGTGCCAGCAGTTCTATCCGGGACTTGGGGGCGGAAAGAGGCACTGAAGCTTTCTTT	CASSSIRDLGAERGTEAFF
TRBV7-2	TRBJ2-3	-	-	TGTGCCAGCAGCGGAAGGGTTTTGACAGATACGCAGTATTTT	CASSGRVLTDTQYF
TRBV5-4	TRBJ1-6	-	-	TGTGCCAGCAGCTCCCAGGGGCTAAGGTCACCCCTCCACTTT	CASSSQGLRSPLHF
TRBV5-1	TRBJ2-5	few	-	TGCGCCAGCCACTCCTGGGCGGGCCCCCAAGAGACCCAGTACTTC	CASHSWAGPQETQYF
TRBV20-1	TRBJ2-5	-	-	TGCAGTGCTAGCTCCGCCCTTCGAGCTGAGACCCAGTACTTC	CSASSALRAETQYF